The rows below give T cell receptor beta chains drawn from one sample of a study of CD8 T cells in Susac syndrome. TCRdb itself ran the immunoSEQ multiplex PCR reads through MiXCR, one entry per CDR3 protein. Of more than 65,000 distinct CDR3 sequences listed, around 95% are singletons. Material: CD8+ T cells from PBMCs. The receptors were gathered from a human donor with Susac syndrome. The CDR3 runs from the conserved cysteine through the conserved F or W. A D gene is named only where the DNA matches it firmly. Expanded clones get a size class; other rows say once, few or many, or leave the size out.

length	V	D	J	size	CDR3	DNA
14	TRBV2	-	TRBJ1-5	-	CASRGAGFNQPQHF	TGTGCCAGCAGGGGGGCGGGATTCAATCAGCCCCAGCATTTT
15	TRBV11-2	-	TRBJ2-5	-	CASSMTWAGRETQYF	TGTGCCAGCAGCATGACCTGGGCAGGACGAGAGACCCAGTACTTC
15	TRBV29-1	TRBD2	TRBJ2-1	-	CSVEGLAGDYNEQFF	TGCAGCGTTGAGGGACTAGCGGGGGACTACAATGAGCAGTTCTTC
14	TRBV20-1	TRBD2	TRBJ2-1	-	CSAITAGGPVEQFF	TGCAGTGCTATCACAGCGGGAGGGCCCGTTGAGCAGTTCTTC
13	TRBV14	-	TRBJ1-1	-	CASSQQGRTEAFF	TGTGCCAGCAGCCAGCAGGGAAGGACTGAAGCTTTCTTT
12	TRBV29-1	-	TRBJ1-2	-	CSVVASNYGYTF	TGCAGCGTTGTGGCCAGTAACTATGGCTACACCTTC
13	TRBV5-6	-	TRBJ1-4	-	CASSWSSREKLFF	TGTGCCAGCAGCTGGAGTTCAAGGGAAAAACTGTTTTTT
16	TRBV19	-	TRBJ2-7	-	CASSIPGGQGIDEQYF	TGTGCCAGTAGTATCCCCGGCGGGCAGGGAATCGACGAGCAGTACTTC
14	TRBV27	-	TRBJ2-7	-	CASSLSLGGYEQYF	TGTGCCAGCAGTTTATCGTTAGGGGGTTACGAGCAGTACTTC
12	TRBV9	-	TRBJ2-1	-	CASSSSQREQFF	TGTGCCAGCAGTAGTAGCCAGAGGGAGCAGTTCTTC
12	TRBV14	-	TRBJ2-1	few	CASRDFTNEQFF	TGTGCCAGCCGGGATTTTACGAATGAGCAGTTCTTC
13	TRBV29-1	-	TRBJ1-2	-	CSVQRGGNYGYTF	TGCAGCGTTCAAAGGGGAGGTAACTATGGCTACACCTTC
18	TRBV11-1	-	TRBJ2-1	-	CASSFREDRSWEYNEQFF	TGTGCCAGCAGCTTTAGAGAAGACCGGTCTTGGGAGTACAATGAGCAGTTCTTC
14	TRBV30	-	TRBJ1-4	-	CAWSGRGSGEKLFF	TGTGCCTGGAGTGGCAGAGGGTCGGGTGAAAAACTGTTTTTT
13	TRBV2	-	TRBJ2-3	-	CASSETATDTQYF	TGTGCCAGCAGTGAGACAGCGACAGATACGCAGTATTTT
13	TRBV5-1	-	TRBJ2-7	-	CASCPGRDYEQYF	TGCGCCAGCTGTCCGGGTCGAGACTACGAGCAGTACTTC
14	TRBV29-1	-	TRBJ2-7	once	CSVVGGRSPYEQYF	TGCAGCGTTGTAGGTGGGAGGTCCCCCTACGAGCAGTACTTC